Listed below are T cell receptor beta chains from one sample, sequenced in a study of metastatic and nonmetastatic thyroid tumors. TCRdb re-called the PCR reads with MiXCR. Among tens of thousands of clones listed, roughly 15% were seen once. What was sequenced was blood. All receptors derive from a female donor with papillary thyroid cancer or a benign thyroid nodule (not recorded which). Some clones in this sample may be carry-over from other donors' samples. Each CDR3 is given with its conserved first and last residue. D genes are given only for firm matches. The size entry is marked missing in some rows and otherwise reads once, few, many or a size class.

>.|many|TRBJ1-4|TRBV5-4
TGTGCCAGCAGCTTGGGGGCCGGGTTCAATGAAAAACTGTTTTTT
CASSLGAGFNEKLFF
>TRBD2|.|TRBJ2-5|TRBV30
TGTGCCTGGAGTTCGGGACTAAAAGGAGAGACCCAGTACTTC
CAWSSGLKGETQYF
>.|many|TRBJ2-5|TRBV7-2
TGTGCCAGCAGCTCCCTAGGGGGACGGGAGACCCAGTACTTC
CASSSLGGRETQYF
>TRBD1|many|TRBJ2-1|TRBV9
TGTGCCAGCAGTGCATACCTAGGGGGCGAGGACAATGAGCAGTTCTTC
CASSAYLGGEDNEQFF
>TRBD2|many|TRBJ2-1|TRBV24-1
TGTGCCACCAGTGATTGGCTAGCGGGAGGGGATGAGCAGTTCTTC
CATSDWLAGGDEQFF
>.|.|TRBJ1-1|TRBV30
TGTGCCTGGAGTGTGGGAAGGGATGGCACTGAAGCTTTCTTT
CAWSVGRDGTEAFF
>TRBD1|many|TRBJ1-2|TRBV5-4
TGTGCCAGCAGCTTGGGTAGCGGACAGGGGGGCTATGGCTACACCTTC
CASSLGSGQGGYGYTF
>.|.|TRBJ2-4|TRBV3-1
TGTGCCAGCAGCCAGACCCAGGGGGCCAAAAACATTCAGTACTTC
CASSQTQGAKNIQYF
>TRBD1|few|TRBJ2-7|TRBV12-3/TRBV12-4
TGTGCCAGCAGTTTGGACAGGGAATCCGTGCAGTACTTC
CASSLDRESVQYF
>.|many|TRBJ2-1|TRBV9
TGTGCCAGCAGCGTAGTACTTGGCGGTTCCTACAATGAGCAGTTCTTC
CASSVVLGGSYNEQFF
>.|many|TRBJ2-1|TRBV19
TGTGCCAGTACCCCTAGTTACTATTTATATGAGCAGTTCTTC
CASTPSYYLYEQFF
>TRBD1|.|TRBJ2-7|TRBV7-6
TGTGCCAGCAGCCACGGGACAGGATCGACCGAGCAGTACTTC
CASSHGTGSTEQYF
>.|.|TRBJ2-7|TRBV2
TGTGCCAGCAGTTTTGCAAGGGTTGGGGAGCAGTACTTC
CASSFARVGEQYF
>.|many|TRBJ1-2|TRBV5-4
TGTGCCAGCAGCCGGTTCGAAGATGGCTACACCTTC
CASSRFEDGYTF
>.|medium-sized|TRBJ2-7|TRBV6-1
TGTGCCAGCAGTGCACTACAGGGATCCGAGCAGTACTTC
CASSALQGSEQYF
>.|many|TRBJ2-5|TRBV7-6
TGTGCCAGCAGCTTACCCACTGCTGGGGAGACCCAGTACTTC
CASSLPTAGETQYF
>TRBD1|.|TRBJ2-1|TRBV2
TGTGCCAGCGCCCCCGGGACAGGGTCCTACAATGAGCAGTTCTTC
CASAPGTGSYNEQFF
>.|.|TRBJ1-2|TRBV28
TGTGCCAGCAGGGGCCTTCATCATAACTATGGCTACACCTTC
CASRGLHHNYGYTF
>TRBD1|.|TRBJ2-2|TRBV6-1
TGTGCCAGCAGCCGCGGGACAGGGGCCGGGGAGCTGTTTTTT
CASSRGTGAGELFF
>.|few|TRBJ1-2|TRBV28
TGTGCCAGCAGTTTGTACAGGGATCACTACGGCTACACCTTC
CASSLYRDHYGYTF
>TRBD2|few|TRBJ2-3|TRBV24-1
TGTGCCACCAGTGATCCGGGGACTAGCGGGAGCACAGATACGCAGTATTTT
CATSDPGTSGSTDTQYF
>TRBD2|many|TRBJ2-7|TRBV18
TGTGCCAGCTCAGGACTAGCGGGGTCCTACGAGCAGTACTTC
CASSGLAGSYEQYF
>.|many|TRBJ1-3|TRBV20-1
TGCAGTGCCCCCACCGAGCCGAATGGAAACACCATATATTTT
CSAPTEPNGNTIYF
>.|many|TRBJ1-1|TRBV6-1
TGTGCCAGCAGCCCCACACATGGCGGGACGAACACTGAAGCTTTCTTT
CASSPTHGGTNTEAFF
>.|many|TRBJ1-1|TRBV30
TGTGCCTGGACCCAGAGGGTGAACACTGAAGCTTTCTTT
CAWTQRVNTEAFF
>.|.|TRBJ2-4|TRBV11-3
TGTGCCAGCAGCTTAAGTCTAGCCAAAAACATTCAGTACTTC
CASSLSLAKNIQYF
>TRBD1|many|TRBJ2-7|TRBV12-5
TGTGCTAGTCGTCCCGCCGGACAGGGGGCTTACGAGCAGTACTTC
CASRPAGQGAYEQYF
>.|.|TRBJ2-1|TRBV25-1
TGTGCCAGCATTGAATACAAGGGTGTCCACAACGAGCAGTTCTTC
CASIEYKGVHNEQFF
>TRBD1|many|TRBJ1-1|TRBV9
TGTGCCAGCAGCGTAGAGGGACAGGGAGGGACTGAAGCTTTCTTT
CASSVEGQGGTEAFF
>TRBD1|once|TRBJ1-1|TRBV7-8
TGTGCCATCAGCTGGGACAGGCTGAACACTGAAGCTTTCTTT
CAISWDRLNTEAFF
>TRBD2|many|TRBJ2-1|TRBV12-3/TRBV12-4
TGTGCCAGCAGTTTAGGAGCGGGATCGACCTACAATGAGCAGTTCTTC
CASSLGAGSTYNEQFF
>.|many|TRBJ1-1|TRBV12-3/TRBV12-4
TGTGCCAGCAGTTCCTCTACAGGGTCCACTGAAGCTTTCTTT
CASSSSTGSTEAFF
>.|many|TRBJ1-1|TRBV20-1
TGCAGTGCTCGGACAGACACAAACACTGAAGCTTTCTTT
CSARTDTNTEAFF
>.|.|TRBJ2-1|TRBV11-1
TGTGCCAGCAGCTTAGCTAGTAGTGGACTACTTAAGCAGTCCTTC
CASSLASSGLLKQSF
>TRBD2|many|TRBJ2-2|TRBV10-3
TGTGCCATCAGCACTAGCGGGAGCACCGGGGAGCTGTTTTTT
CAISTSGSTGELFF
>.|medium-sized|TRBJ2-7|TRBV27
TGTGCCAGCAGGTGGGGAGCCAGAGCGACCTACGAGCAGTACTTC
CASRWGARATYEQYF
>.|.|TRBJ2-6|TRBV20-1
TGCAGTGCTAGAGGGGGGCCTCCCTTCTCTGGGGCCAACGTCCTGACTTTC
CSARGGPPFSGANVLTF
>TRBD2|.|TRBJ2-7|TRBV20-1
TGCAGTGCTCCACTAGCGGGAGAGCACTACGATGAGTACTTC
CSAPLAGEHYDEYF
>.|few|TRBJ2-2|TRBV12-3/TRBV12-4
TGTGCCAGCAGTTTAGATATGGGGCGAAACACCGGGGAGCTGTTTTTT
CASSLDMGRNTGELFF
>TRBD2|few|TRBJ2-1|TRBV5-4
TGTGCCAGCAGCTTGGAAGTTCTAGCGGGAGGAAATGAGCAGTTCTTC
CASSLEVLAGGNEQFF
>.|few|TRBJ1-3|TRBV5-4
TGTGCCAGCAGCTTGGGGGGGGGTGGAAACACCGTATATTTT
CASSLGGGGNTVYF
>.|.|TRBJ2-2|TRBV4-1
TGCGCCAGCAGCCCCCTCACCGGGGAGCTGTTTTTT
CASSPLTGELFF
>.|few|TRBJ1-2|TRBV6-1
TGTGCCACCTTGAATGGGGGGTATGGCTACACCTTC
CATLNGGYGYTF
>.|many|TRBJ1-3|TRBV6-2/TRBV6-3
TGTGCCAGCAGTTATGGGGGCCTCTCTGGAAACACCATATATTTT
CASSYGGLSGNTIYF
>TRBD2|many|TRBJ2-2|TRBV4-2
TGTGCCAGCAGCCAAGGCTCCGGGACTAGCGTTACCGGGGAGCTGTTTTTT
CASSQGSGTSVTGELFF
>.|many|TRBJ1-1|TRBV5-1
TGCGCCAGCAGCTTGGCCCACCCGGGAACTGAAGCTTTCTTT
CASSLAHPGTEAFF
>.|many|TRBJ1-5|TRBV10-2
TGCGCCAGCAGTGAGATAGATCGGGTGGGGCCCCAGCATTTT
CASSEIDRVGPQHF
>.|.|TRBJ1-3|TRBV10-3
TGTGCCATCAGTGAGGTAATTTCGGGCGTAGGAAACACCACATATTTT
CAISEVISGVGNTTYF